This paragraph reports one T cell receptor (beta chain). As processed by the authors: Estimation of nucleated cell counts relied on the amplification of reference gene primers. Assay: immunoSEQ multiplex PCR; the TCRdb copy retains only in-frame clones and omits some. The D gene and trimming were derived from the DNA, and the V and J assignments and clone size from that table. Of 150,000 to 200,000 clones in the sample, roughly four fifths were seen once. This entry belongs to a study of blood T cell repertoires in COVID-19. Turning to the study itself: Collection of acute and convalescent COVID-19 samples took place in the United States, Italy and Spain. PBMCs, B-cell-depleted T cells, or T cells provided the cDNA or gDNA that made up the material.

Germline CDR1 reads SGHAT; CDR2 reads FQNNGV. Germline trimming cut 5 bases from V and 0 bases from J; bases unmatched to any gene: 5. This CDR3 spans 15 amino acids. The sequence derives from a man in his 60s with active or convalescent COVID-19. The J gene is TRBJ1-1, the V gene TRBV11-2, with 8 bases fitting TRBD1. Sequencing was done on a sample of peripheral blood. Here the CDR3 reads CASSRPGQVNTEAFF. The CDR3 coding sequence is TGTGCCAGCAGCCGGCCGGGACAGGTGAACACTGAAGCTTTCTTT.